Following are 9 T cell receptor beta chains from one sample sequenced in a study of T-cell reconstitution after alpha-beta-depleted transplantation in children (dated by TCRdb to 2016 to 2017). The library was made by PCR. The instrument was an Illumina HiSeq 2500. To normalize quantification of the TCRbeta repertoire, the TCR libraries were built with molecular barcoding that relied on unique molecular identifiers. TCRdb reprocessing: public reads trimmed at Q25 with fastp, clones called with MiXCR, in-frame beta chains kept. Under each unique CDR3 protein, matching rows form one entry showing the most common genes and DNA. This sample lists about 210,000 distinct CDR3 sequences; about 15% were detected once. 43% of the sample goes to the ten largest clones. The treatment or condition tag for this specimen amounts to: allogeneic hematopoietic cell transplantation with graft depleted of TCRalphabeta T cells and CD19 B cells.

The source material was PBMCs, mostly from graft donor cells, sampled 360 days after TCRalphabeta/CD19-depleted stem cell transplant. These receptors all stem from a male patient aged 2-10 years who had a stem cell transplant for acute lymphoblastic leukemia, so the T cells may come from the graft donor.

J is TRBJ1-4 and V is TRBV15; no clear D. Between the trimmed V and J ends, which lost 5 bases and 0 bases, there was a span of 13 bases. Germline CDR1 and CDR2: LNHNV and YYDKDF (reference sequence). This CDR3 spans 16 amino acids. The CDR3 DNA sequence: TGTGCCACCAGCCGCGCCCTATCCTCAACTAATGAAAAACTGTTTTTT. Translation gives CATSRALSSTNEKLFF.

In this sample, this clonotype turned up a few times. CDR3 region: CASSQATGPQGGYTF. The CDR3 region has the DNA TGTGCCAGCAGCCAAGCGACAGGGCCCCAGGGTGGCTACACCTTC. The chain employs TRBV3-1 and TRBJ1-2, with TRBD1 identical over 7 bases. After removal of 1 base from V and 7 bases from J, the junction contained 9 bases not matched to a gene. Germline-derived CDR1 and CDR2 are LGHDT and YNNKEL (reference sequence). The CDR3 extends over 15 amino acids.

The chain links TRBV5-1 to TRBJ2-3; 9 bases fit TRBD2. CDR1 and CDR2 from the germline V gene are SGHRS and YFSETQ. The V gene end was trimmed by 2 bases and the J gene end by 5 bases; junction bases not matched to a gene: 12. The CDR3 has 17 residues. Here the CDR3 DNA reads TGCGCCAGCAGCTTTACCAGCAGGGGACTAGCAGGAGATACGCAGTATTTT. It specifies CASSFTSRGLAGDTQYF. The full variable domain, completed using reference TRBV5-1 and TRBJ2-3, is KAGVTQTPRYLIKTRGQQVTLSCSPISGHRSVSWYQQTPGQGLQFLFEYFSETQRNKGNFPGRFSGRQFSNSRSEMNVSTLELGDSALYLCASSFTSRGLAGDTQYFGPGTRLTVL.

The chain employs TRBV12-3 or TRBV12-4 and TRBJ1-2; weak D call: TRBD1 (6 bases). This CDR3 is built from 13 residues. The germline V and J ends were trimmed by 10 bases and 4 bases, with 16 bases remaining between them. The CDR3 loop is CATVGGGTYGYTF. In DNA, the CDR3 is TGTGCCACCGTCGGAGGGGGGACCTATGGCTACACCTTC.

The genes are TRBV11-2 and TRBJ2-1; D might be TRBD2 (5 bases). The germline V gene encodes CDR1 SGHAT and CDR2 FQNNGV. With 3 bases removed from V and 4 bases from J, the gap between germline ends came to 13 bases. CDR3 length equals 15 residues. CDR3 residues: CASSLEVARYNEQFF. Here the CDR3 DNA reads TGTGCCAGCAGCTTGGAGGTAGCGAGATACAATGAGCAGTTCTTC.

CDR3 sequence reads: CASSRISSGNTIYF. Here the CDR3 DNA reads TGTGCCAGCAGCCGAATAAGCTCTGGAAACACCATATATTTT. V and J are TRBV12-3 or TRBV12-4 and TRBJ1-3; D remains ambiguous. V was cut by 6 bases and J by 0 bases, with 9 bases left in between. CDR3 length: 14 residues.

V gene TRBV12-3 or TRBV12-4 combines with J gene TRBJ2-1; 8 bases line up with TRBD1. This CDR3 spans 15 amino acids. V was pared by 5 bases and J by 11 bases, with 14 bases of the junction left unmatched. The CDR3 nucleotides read TGTGCCAGCAGTCACCGAGCCCTGGGACAGGTCAAGCAGTTCTTC. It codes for CASSHRALGQVKQFF.

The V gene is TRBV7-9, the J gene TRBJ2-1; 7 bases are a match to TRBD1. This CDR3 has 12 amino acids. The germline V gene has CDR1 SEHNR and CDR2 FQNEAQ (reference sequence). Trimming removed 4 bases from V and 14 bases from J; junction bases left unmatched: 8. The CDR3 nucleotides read TGTGCCAGCAGCTCCCAACAGGGGAGCAAGTTCTTC. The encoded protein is CASSSQQGSKFF.

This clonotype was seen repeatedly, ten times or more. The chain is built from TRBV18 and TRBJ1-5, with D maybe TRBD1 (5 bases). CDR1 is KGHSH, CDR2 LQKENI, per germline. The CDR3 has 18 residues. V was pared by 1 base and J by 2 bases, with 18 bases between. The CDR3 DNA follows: TGTGCCAGCTCACCACGCCATATCGGGGCATTCGGCAATCAGCCCCAGCATTTT. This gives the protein CASSPRHIGAFGNQPQHF.